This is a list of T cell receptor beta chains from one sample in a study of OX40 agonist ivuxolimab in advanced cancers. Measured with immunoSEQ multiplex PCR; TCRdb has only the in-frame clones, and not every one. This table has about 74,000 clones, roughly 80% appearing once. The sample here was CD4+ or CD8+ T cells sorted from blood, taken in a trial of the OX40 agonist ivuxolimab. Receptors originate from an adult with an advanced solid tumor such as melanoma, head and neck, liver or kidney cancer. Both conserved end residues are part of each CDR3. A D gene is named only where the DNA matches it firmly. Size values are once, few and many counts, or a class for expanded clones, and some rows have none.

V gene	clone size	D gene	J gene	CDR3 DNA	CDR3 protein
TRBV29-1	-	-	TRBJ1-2	TGCAGCGTTGGGGGGAACTATGGCTACACCTTC	CSVGGNYGYTF
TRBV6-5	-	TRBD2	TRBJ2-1	TGTGCCAGCGGCCGAGGACTAGCGGATAACAATGAGCAGTTCTTC	CASGRGLADNNEQFF
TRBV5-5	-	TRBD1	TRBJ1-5	TGTGCCAGCAGCTTGGAAAGGACAGGGGCCTGGCCCCAGCATTTT	CASSLERTGAWPQHF
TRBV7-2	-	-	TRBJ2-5	TGTGCCAGCAGCTTAGGTGGGCAGGTTGAGACCCAGTACTTC	CASSLGGQVETQYF
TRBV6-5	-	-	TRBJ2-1	TGTGCCAGCAGTTACTCGAGGGGGATGGGGGAGCAGTTCTTC	CASSYSRGMGEQFF
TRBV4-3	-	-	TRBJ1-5	TGCGCCAGCAGCCCACAAGGGAATAATCAGCCCCAGCATTTT	CASSPQGNNQPQHF
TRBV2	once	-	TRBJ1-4	TGTGCCAGCAGTGAAGGGGGCGGCGGAGCCGGAAAACTGTTTTTT	CASSEGGGGAGKLFF
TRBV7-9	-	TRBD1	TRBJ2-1	TGTGCCCACCCCATTGAGGACAGGGACGGATATGAGCAGTTCTTC	CAHPIEDRDGYEQFF
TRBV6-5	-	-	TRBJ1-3	TGTGCCAGCAGGCCGGCCGGGACAGGAAACACCATATATTTT	CASRPAGTGNTIYF
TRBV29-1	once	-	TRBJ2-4	TGCAGCGTTGGGCGTGGGACGGCCAAAAACATTCAGTACTTC	CSVGRGTAKNIQYF
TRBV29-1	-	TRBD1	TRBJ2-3	TGCAGCGCGGACAGGGGGACAGATACGCAGTATTTT	CSADRGTDTQYF
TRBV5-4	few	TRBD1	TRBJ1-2	TGTGCCAGCAGCTTGGTAACAGGGGATAACTATGGCTACACCTTC	CASSLVTGDNYGYTF
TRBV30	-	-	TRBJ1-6	TGTGCCTGTGGCGGACAGCCCAATTCACCCCTCCACTTT	CACGGQPNSPLHF
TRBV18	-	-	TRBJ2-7	TGTGCCAGCTCACCAGTGATGAGTACATACGAGCAGTACTTC	CASSPVMSTYEQYF
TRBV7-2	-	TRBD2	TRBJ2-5	TGTGCCAGCAGCTTAGACGTTGGGAGGGCGCTTTCAGAGACCCAGTACTTC	CASSLDVGRALSETQYF
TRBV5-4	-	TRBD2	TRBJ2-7	TGTGCCAGCAGCTTGAGTAGCGGGAGCTCCTACGAGCAGTACTTC	CASSLSSGSSYEQYF
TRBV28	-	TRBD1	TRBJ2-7	TGTGCCAGCAGCTACCGGACAGGGTATAGTTACGAGCAGTACTTC	CASSYRTGYSYEQYF
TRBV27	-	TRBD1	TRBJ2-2	TGTGCCAGCAGTTCCCGGACAGGATCAACCGGGGAGCTGTTTTTT	CASSSRTGSTGELFF
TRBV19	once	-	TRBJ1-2	TGTGCCAGTAGTATAATCGGCAGAAACTATGGCTACACCTTC	CASSIIGRNYGYTF
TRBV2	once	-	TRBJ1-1	TGTGCCAGCAGTGATTACCAGTTTTACACTGAAGCTTTCTTT	CASSDYQFYTEAFF
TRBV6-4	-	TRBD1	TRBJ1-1	TGTGCCAGCAGGAGGGACAGCCACACTGAAGCTTTCTTT	CASRRDSHTEAFF
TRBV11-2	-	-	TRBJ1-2	TGTGCCAGCAGCTCCAGAGGGGCAGGGTATGGCTACACCTTC	CASSSRGAGYGYTF
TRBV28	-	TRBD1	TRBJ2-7	TGTGCCAGCAATTCATCGCCGGGACAGGGACAGCAGTACTTC	CASNSSPGQGQQYF
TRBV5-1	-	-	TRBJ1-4	TGCGCCAGCAGCACAGATCCAGGAACCTTTAATGAAAAACTGTTTTTT	CASSTDPGTFNEKLFF
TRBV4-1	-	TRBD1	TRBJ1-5	TGCGCCAGCAGCACCCGACAGGGGAACGATCAGCCCCAGCATTTT	CASSTRQGNDQPQHF
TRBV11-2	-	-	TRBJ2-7	TGTGCCAGCAGCTTAGGGGTCAGCTACGAGCAGTACTTC	CASSLGVSYEQYF
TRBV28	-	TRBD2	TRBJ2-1	TGTGCCAGCAGTTTACCCCCTAGCGGGAGTTCCAATGAGCAGTTCTTC	CASSLPPSGSSNEQFF
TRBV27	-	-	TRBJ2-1	TGTGCCAGCGGCGCCCCCACCAGGCTCAATGAGCAGTTCTTC	CASGAPTRLNEQFF
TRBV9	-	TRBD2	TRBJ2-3	TGTGCCAGCAGCGACCGACTAGCGGCTAGCACAGATACGCAGTATTTT	CASSDRLAASTDTQYF
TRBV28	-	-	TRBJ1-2	TGTGCCAGCCGCCGGGAATTCTATGGCTACACCTTC	CASRREFYGYTF
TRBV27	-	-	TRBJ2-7	TGTGCCAGCAGTTTATCTCGGGGGCGAGCCTCCGAGCAGTACTTC	CASSLSRGRASEQYF
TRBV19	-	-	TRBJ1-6	TGTGCCAGTACAAGAACAGGGAGCGTGGGGAATTCACCCCTCCACTTT	CASTRTGSVGNSPLHF
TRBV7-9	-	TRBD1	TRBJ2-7	TGTGCCAGCAGCAAATGGGGACAGGGTCTGGCCGAGCAGTACTTC	CASSKWGQGLAEQYF
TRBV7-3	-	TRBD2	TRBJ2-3	TGTGCCAGCAGCCCCGGACTAGGGAGAACAGATACGCAGTATTTT	CASSPGLGRTDTQYF
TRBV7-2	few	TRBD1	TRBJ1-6	TGTGCCAGCAGGGAGACAGGGGAGCGGTCACCCCTCCACTTT	CASRETGERSPLHF